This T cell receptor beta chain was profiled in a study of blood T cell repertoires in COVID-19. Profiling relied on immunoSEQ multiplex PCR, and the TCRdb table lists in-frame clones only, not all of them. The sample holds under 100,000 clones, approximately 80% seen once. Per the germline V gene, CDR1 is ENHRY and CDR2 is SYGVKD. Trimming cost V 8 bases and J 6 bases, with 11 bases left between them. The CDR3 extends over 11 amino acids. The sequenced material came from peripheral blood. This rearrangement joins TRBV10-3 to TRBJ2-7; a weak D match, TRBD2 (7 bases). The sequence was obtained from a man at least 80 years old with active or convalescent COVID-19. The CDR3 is CAIGGGGEQYV. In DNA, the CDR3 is TGTGCCATCGGGGGCGGGGGCGAGCAGTACGTC.